This is a list of T cell receptor beta chains from one sample in a study of blood T cell repertoires in COVID-19. Method: immunoSEQ multiplex PCR; TCRdb's copy keeps in-frame clones and lacks some. The table includes tens of thousands of clones, more than 85% detected once. Sample: peripheral blood. The receptors come from a man aged 55 to 70 with acute or convalescent COVID-19. Each CDR3 is given with its conserved first and last residue. A D gene is named only where the DNA matches it firmly. A clone size is listed for some rows: how often the clone was seen (once, few, many), or a class if it is expanded.

j_call clone_size d_call v_call cdr3_aa cdr3_nt
TRBJ2-7 NA TRBD2 TRBV30 CAWRTSGRANYEQYF TGTGCCTGGCGGACTAGCGGGAGGGCAAACTACGAGCAGTACTTC
TRBJ2-1 NA TRBD2 TRBV27 CASSLEKAGVLYNEQFF TGTGCCAGCAGTTTAGAGAAAGCGGGAGTCTTATACAATGAGCAGTTCTTC
TRBJ2-3 NA TRBD2 TRBV3-1/TRBV3-2 CASSQSLPSGTADTQYF TGTGCCAGCAGCCAAAGCTTGCCTAGCGGGACTGCAGATACGCAGTATTTT
TRBJ1-1 once NA TRBV5-8 CASSARGHLNTEAFF TGTGCCAGCAGCGCACGGGGACATCTCAACACTGAAGCTTTCTTT
TRBJ2-1 few TRBD2 TRBV27 CASSRDSGLAGVVANEQFF TGTGCCAGCAGTCGAGATTCTGGACTAGCGGGAGTAGTAGCCAATGAGCAGTTCTTC
TRBJ1-2 NA NA TRBV6-8 CASSSRTAGNYGYTF TGTGCCAGCAGTTCCCGGACAGCAGGGAACTATGGCTACACCTTC
TRBJ1-6 once TRBD1 TRBV19 CASKFPGQGNSPLHF TGTGCCAGTAAATTTCCCGGACAGGGAAATTCACCCCTCCACTTT
TRBJ2-7 NA NA TRBV11-1 CASSPRRALYEQYF TGTGCCAGCAGCCCACGGAGGGCGCTGTACGAGCAGTACTTC
TRBJ2-6 NA NA TRBV15 CATSRERTVGANVLTF TGTGCCACCAGCAGAGAAAGGACAGTTGGGGCCAACGTCCTGACTTTC
TRBJ2-7 NA TRBD2 TRBV29-1 CSVGTSGNSYEQYF TGCAGCGTTGGGACTAGCGGGAACTCCTACGAGCAGTACTTC
TRBJ2-1 NA TRBD2 TRBV19 CASTGLASLNEQFF TGTGCCAGCACGGGACTAGCGAGCCTCAATGAGCAGTTCTTC
TRBJ2-7 NA NA TRBV19 CASSMYAVSYEQYF TGTGCCAGTAGTATGTACGCAGTCTCCTACGAGCAGTACTTC